These 20 T cell receptor beta chains were all obtained from the same sample, sequenced in a study of CD8 T cells in Susac syndrome. An input of roughly 0.45 to 1 ug of RNA was subjected to reverse transcription using random hexamers. TCRdb processed the immunoSEQ multiplex PCR reads anew with MiXCR; each CDR3 protein has one entry. The data contain some 180,000 distinct CDR3 sequences, around 93% of them singletons. Specimen: CD4+ T cells from PBMCs. All receptors come from a human donor in good health.

The rearrangement links TRBV29-1 to TRBJ1-2; D may be TRBD1 (6 bases). The germline V gene encodes CDR1 SQVTM and CDR2 ANQGSEA. With 0 bases removed from V and 2 bases from J, the gap between germline ends came to 31 bases. This CDR3 has 21 residues. CDR3 in DNA: TGCAGCGTTGAAGAAGAGTTTGTGTCAGGGGAACATGTTGGATTAAACTATGGCTACACCTTC. Its translation: CSVEEEFVSGEHVGLNYGYTF. Together with reference TRBV29-1 and TRBJ1-2, the CDR3 gives the full variable domain: SAVISQKPSRDICQRGTSLTIQCQVDSQVTMMFWYRQQPGQSLTLIATANQGSEATYESGFVIDKFPISRPNLTFSTLTVSNMSPEDSSIYLCSVEEEFVSGEHVGLNYGYTFGSGTRLTVV.

The chain is built from TRBV5-1 and TRBJ2-5, with TRBD2 matching over 7 bases. The CDR3 has 15 amino acids. The trim removed 3 bases at V and 4 bases at J, leaving 9 bases unmatched. Germline V gene data show CDR1 as SGHRS and CDR2 as YFSETQ. CDR3 sequence: CASSSSRLAPETQYF. For the CDR3, the DNA is TGCGCCAGCAGCTCCTCCCGACTAGCCCCAGAGACCCAGTACTTC. The full variable domain, in which reference TRBV5-1 and TRBJ2-5 provide the parts outside the CDR3, is KAGVTQTPRYLIKTRGQQVTLSCSPISGHRSVSWYQQTPGQGLQFLFEYFSETQRNKGNFPGRFSGRQFSNSRSEMNVSTLELGDSALYLCASSSSRLAPETQYFGPGTRLLVL.

J is TRBJ2-3 and V is TRBV11-2; 11 bases agree with TRBD2. This CDR3 contains 15 residues. The germline V gene has CDR1 SGHAT and CDR2 FQNNGV. Germline trimming cut 1 base from V and 6 bases from J; bases unmatched to any gene: 3. In DNA, the CDR3 is TGTGCCAGCAGCTTAGTAGCGGGGGGGTGGGATACGCAGTATTTT. Translated: CASSLVAGGWDTQYF.

The V gene is TRBV6-5, the J gene TRBJ1-1; weak D call: TRBD1 (6 bases). CDR3 size: 17 residues. V was shortened by 2 bases and J by 0 bases, with 16 bases between the two germline ends. Germline CDR1 and CDR2: MNHEY and SVGAGI. This chain's CDR3 is CASSYQLPTGLNTEAFF. CDR3 nucleotides: TGTGCCAGCAGTTACCAATTACCCACAGGGTTGAACACTGAAGCTTTCTTT.

The chain employs TRBV12-3 or TRBV12-4 and TRBJ1-1; no reliable D call. V was shortened by 5 bases and J by 8 bases, with 12 bases between the two germline ends. The CDR3 covers 12 residues. The CDR3 coding sequence is TGTGCCAGCAGTCGACACATCGTGGAAGCTTTCTTT. Its translation is CASSRHIVEAFF.

The chain carries TRBV9 and TRBJ1-2; D is perhaps TRBD1 (5 bases). V lost 3 bases to trimming and J lost 8 bases, with 14 bases between them. CDR3 length: 13 amino acids. Germline V gene lookup returns CDR1 SGDLS and CDR2 YYNGEE. The CDR3 region is CASSAGTVGGYTF. The CDR3 region has the DNA TGTGCCAGCAGCGCCGGGACGGTCGGAGGCTACACCTTC.

The J gene is TRBJ2-5, the V gene TRBV4-1; a possible D gene is TRBD2 (5 bases). Per the germline V gene, CDR1 is MGHRA and CDR2 is YSYEKL. The CDR3 loop spans 16 amino acids. Trimming left V 4 bases short and J 5 bases short, with 20 bases between. CDR3 region: CASSPSEGIVGETQYF. The CDR3 DNA follows: TGCGCCAGCAGCCCAAGTGAGGGAATTGTGGGGGAGACCCAGTACTTC.

V is TRBV7-2 and J is TRBJ2-2, with 8 bases matching TRBD2. There are 15 residues in the CDR3. Germline V gives CDR1 SGHTA, CDR2 FQGNSA. J gave up 6 bases and V 5 bases, and 8 bases lay outside the gene matches. This chain's CDR3 is CASSRRGGPAGELFF. The CDR3 DNA is TGTGCCAGCAGCCGACGGGGGGGCCCAGCCGGGGAGCTGTTTTTT. Supplemented by reference TRBV7-2 and TRBJ2-2, the full variable domain reads GAGVSQSPSNKVTEKGKDVELRCDPISGHTALYWYRQSLGQGLEFLIYFQGNSAPDKSGLPSDRFSAERTGGSVSTLTIQRTQQEDSAVYLCASSRRGGPAGELFFGEGSRLTVL.

The CDR3 sequence: CASSPGRGDQPQHF. DNA for the CDR3: TGTGCCAGCAGCCCCGGTCGGGGGGATCAGCCCCAGCATTTT. This chain links TRBV7-9 with TRBJ1-5, with D maybe TRBD1 (5 bases). The CDR3 has 14 amino acids. Trimming cost V 5 bases and J 5 bases, with 13 bases left between them. The germline V gene has CDR1 SEHNR and CDR2 FQNEAQ (reference sequence).

This clonotype is a singleton in its sample. The V call is TRBV24-1, the J call TRBJ1-5; no clear D gene. Germline V gene lookup returns CDR1 KGHDR and CDR2 SFDVKD. The CDR3 has 14 residues. Trimming left V 4 bases short and J 4 bases short, with 10 bases between. The CDR3 bases are TGTGCCACCAGTGAGCCCGGCCAAAATCAGCCCCAGCATTTT. Its translation: CATSEPGQNQPQHF.

The chain carries TRBV5-1 and TRBJ1-1; D unresolved. Germline V gene data show CDR1 as SGHRS and CDR2 as YFSETQ. The V end lost 0 bases, the J end lost 3 bases, and 12 bases lay between the germline ends. The CDR3 runs 15 residues. CDR3 region: CASSLEALVDTEAFF. CDR3 bases: TGCGCCAGCAGCTTGGAGGCCCTAGTAGACACTGAAGCTTTCTTT.

The genes are TRBV12-5 and TRBJ1-1; 10 positions agree with TRBD1. The germline CDR1 and CDR2 sequences are LGHNT and FRNRAP. The CDR3 is 16 residues long. V lost 4 bases to trimming and J lost 1 base; unmatched junction nucleotides: 6. The CDR3 DNA reads TGTGCTAGTGGTTGGGGGACAGGGGAGAGGAACACTGAAGCTTTCTTT. This encodes CASGWGTGERNTEAFF.

This clonotype was recorded only once. J is TRBJ1-3 and V is TRBV7-2; maybe TRBD1 (5 bases). V was clipped by 3 bases and J by 2 bases, with 11 bases between them. From germline, CDR1 is SGHTA and CDR2 FQGNSA. The CDR3 is 15 amino acids. The CDR3 sequence: CASSLSWGAGNTIYF. Here the CDR3 DNA reads TGTGCCAGCAGCTTGTCATGGGGCGCTGGAAACACCATATATTTT.

The V and J genes are TRBV3-1 and TRBJ2-7; the D call may be TRBD1 or TRBD2 (5 bases each). The CDR3 sequence is 15 residues long. Germline V lookup: CDR1 LGHDT, CDR2 YNNKEL (reference sequence). Trimming cost V 1 base and J 3 bases, with 13 bases left between them. This CDR3 reads CASSQGGAGDYEQYF. DNA for the CDR3: TGTGCCAGCAGCCAAGGAGGGGCTGGGGACTACGAGCAGTACTTC.

The chain carries TRBV5-1 and TRBJ2-3; no definite D call. Trimming shortened V by 2 bases and J by 3 bases, and 13 bases separated the two germline ends. Germline loops: CDR1 SGHRS, CDR2 YFSETQ. The CDR3 totals 15 residues. The CDR3 spells CASSLNNLGTDTQYF. CDR3 nucleotide sequence: TGCGCCAGCAGCTTAAATAACTTGGGGACAGATACGCAGTATTTT.

The J gene is TRBJ1-2, the V gene TRBV25-1; maybe TRBD1 (6 bases). V was clipped by 2 bases and J by 3 bases, with 13 bases between them. The length of the CDR3 is 15 residues. Germline V gene lookup returns CDR1 MGHDK and CDR2 SYGVNS. DNA for the CDR3: TGTGCCAGCAGTGAACCGACAGGAGACGACTATGGCTACACCTTC. Its translation is CASSEPTGDDYGYTF.

This clonotype was recorded once. This rearrangement joins TRBV12-3 or TRBV12-4 to TRBJ2-7; 7 bases are shared with TRBD1. V shed 6 bases and J 2 bases; nucleotides not matched to a gene: 4. CDR3 length: 13 residues. This CDR3 is CASSQTGTYEQYF. The CDR3 DNA reads TGTGCCAGCAGCCAGACAGGGACCTACGAGCAGTACTTC.

V usage is TRBV6-5 and J usage is TRBJ1-6; D may be TRBD1 (5 bases). Per the germline V gene, CDR1 is MNHEY and CDR2 is SVGAGI. V was cut by 7 bases and J by 11 bases, with 15 bases left in between. The CDR3 totals 13 residues. CDR3 DNA: TGTGCCAGCACCACCCGAGGGGTGGCACCCCTCCACTTT. It encodes CASTTRGVAPLHF.

This sequence joins TRBV5-1 and TRBJ2-1; 9 nucleotides align to TRBD2. Losses at the gene ends were 3 bases for V and 0 bases for J; bases not matched to a gene: 7. The CDR3 loop spans 17 amino acids. Germline V lookup: CDR1 SGHRS, CDR2 YFSETQ. The CDR3 loop reads CASSSGASGVSYNEQFF. For the CDR3, the DNA is TGCGCCAGCAGCTCCGGCGCTAGCGGGGTCTCCTACAATGAGCAGTTCTTC. The full variable domain, completed using reference TRBV5-1 and TRBJ2-1, is KAGVTQTPRYLIKTRGQQVTLSCSPISGHRSVSWYQQTPGQGLQFLFEYFSETQRNKGNFPGRFSGRQFSNSRSEMNVSTLELGDSALYLCASSSGASGVSYNEQFFGPGTRLTVL.

The chain employs TRBV30 and TRBJ1-4; D gene uncertain. In germline, CDR1 is GTSNPN, CDR2 SVGIG (reference sequence). This CDR3 is 11 amino acids long. Trimming removed 5 bases at V and 0 bases at J, with 1 base between. In nucleotides, the CDR3 is TGTGCCTGGTCAACTAATGAAAAACTGTTTTTT. Translating it yields CAWSTNEKLFF.